The 26 T cell receptor beta chains below come from one sample, sequenced in a study of blood T cell repertoires in COVID-19. Repertoires were generated with immunoSEQ multiplex PCR, while TCRdb's copy carries only in-frame clones and drops some. The data contain about 130,000 clones, about 85% of them singletons. The source material was peripheral blood. The origin of the receptors is a man aged 40-55 years with active or convalescent COVID-19.

The chain combines TRBV19 with TRBJ2-1, with 13 bases identical to TRBD2. This CDR3 has 13 amino acids. The V and J ends lost 6 bases and 7 bases, in that order; junction bases with no gene match: 0. CDR1 is LNHDA and CDR2 is SQIVND in the germline V gene (reference sequence). In DNA, the CDR3 is TGTGCCAGTAGGACTAGCGGGGGGAATGAGCAGTTCTTC. Amino acids: CASRTSGGNEQFF.

V usage is TRBV12-3 or TRBV12-4 and J usage is TRBJ1-1, with D perhaps matching TRBD1 (6 bases). The CDR3 sequence is 12 residues long. The V end lost 5 bases, the J end lost 10 bases, and 14 bases lay between the germline ends. Written as DNA, the CDR3 is TGTGCCAGCAGTACGAACAGGGCCGGAGCTTTCTTT. This codes for CASSTNRAGAFF.

V and J are TRBV5-8 and TRBJ1-1, with TRBD1 identical over 10 bases. Per the germline V gene, CDR1 is SGHTS and CDR2 is YDEGEE. The junction had 9 bases not matched to a gene; V was cut back by 4 bases and J by 0 bases. The CDR3 sequence is 17 residues long. The CDR3 DNA reads TGTGCCAGCAGCCCTGGGACAGGGGAAAGGTTGAACACTGAAGCTTTCTTT. Amino acids: CASSPGTGERLNTEAFF.

This chain uses TRBV10-3 with TRBJ1-1; D gene unclear. Germline V gene data show CDR1 as ENHRY and CDR2 as SYGVKD. This CDR3 region has 13 residues. Trimming removed 6 bases at V and 6 bases at J, with 14 bases between. The CDR3 DNA is TGTGCCATCAGCCGGTCAGGTACACCTGAAGCTTTCTTT. It encodes CAISRSGTPEAFF.

The gene calls are TRBV18 and TRBJ2-6, with a weak D call TRBD1 (5 bases). Per germline, CDR1 KGHSH and CDR2 LQKENI. The CDR3 runs 16 residues. Deletions cut 1 base from V and 0 bases from J, with 7 bases between. CDR3 bases: TGTGCCAGCTCACCACTGACAGACTCTGGGGCCAACGTCCTGACTTTC. Translation gives CASSPLTDSGANVLTF.

The rearrangement uses TRBV6-5 and TRBJ2-7, with 11 bases lining up with TRBD2. From germline, CDR1 is MNHEY and CDR2 SVGAGI. The junction had 9 bases not matched to a gene; V was cut back by 6 bases and J by 5 bases. The CDR3 covers 15 residues. CDR3 residues: CASRGRTSGRDEQYF. The CDR3 nucleotides are TGTGCCAGCAGGGGGCGGACTAGCGGGCGGGACGAGCAGTACTTC.

The chain recombines TRBV27 with TRBJ2-2; perhaps TRBD1 as D (6 bases). Germline lookup yields CDR1 MNHEY and CDR2 SMNVEV (reference sequence). This CDR3 is 17 amino acids long. Trimming shortened V by 1 base and J by 2 bases, and 14 bases separated the two germline ends. CDR3: CASSLYGGRGNTGELFF. CDR3 nucleotides: TGTGCCAGCAGTTTATATGGGGGCAGGGGAAACACCGGGGAGCTGTTTTTT.

This chain links TRBV2 with TRBJ1-6; D might be TRBD1 (5 bases). V lost 5 bases, J lost 9 bases, and 14 bases lay in between. The CDR3 is 14 residues long. The germline gives CDR1 SNHLY, CDR2 FYNNEI. This chain's CDR3 is CASSYLRDGSPLHF. The DNA for the CDR3 is TGTGCCAGCAGTTACCTCAGGGATGGTTCACCCCTCCACTTT.

The V call is TRBV18, the J call TRBJ1-5; TRBD1 matches at 9 bases. Germline CDR1 is KGHSH and CDR2 is LQKENI. J was trimmed by 4 bases and V by 1 base; bases with no gene match: 11. There are 18 residues in the CDR3. CDR3 nucleotides: TGTGCCAGCTCACCACTCGGTTTGGGGACAGGGAGTAATCAGCCCCAGCATTTT. Translation gives CASSPLGLGTGSNQPQHF.

The chain links TRBV12-3 or TRBV12-4 to TRBJ1-1, with 8 bases that match TRBD1. V lost 6 bases to trimming and J lost 5 bases; unmatched junction nucleotides: 5. The CDR3 sequence is 13 residues long. Here the CDR3 reads CASRTGDRTEAFF. The CDR3 nucleotides are TGTGCCAGCAGGACAGGGGATAGAACTGAAGCTTTCTTT.

The chain is built from TRBV10-1 and TRBJ1-2, with TRBD1 identical over 7 bases. The length of the CDR3 is 14 residues. Germline V lookup: CDR1 WNHNN, CDR2 SYGVQD (reference sequence). Trimming removed 3 bases from V and 0 bases from J; junction bases left unmatched: 1. The CDR3 bases are TGCGCCAGCAGTGACGGGACAGCTAACTATGGCTACACCTTC. Translating it yields CASSDGTANYGYTF.

This clone was picked up one time. In DNA form, the CDR3 reads TGTGCCAGCAGCTCGGGGACAGGGTTCTACAATGAGCAGTTCTTC. Translating it yields CASSSGTGFYNEQFF. The rearrangement links TRBV7-9 to TRBJ2-1, with TRBD1 matching over 9 bases. The germline V gene encodes CDR1 SEHNR and CDR2 FQNEAQ (reference sequence). The CDR3 is made up of 15 amino acids. Losses at the gene ends were 4 bases for V and 3 bases for J; bases not matched to a gene: 4.

The V and J genes are TRBV29-1 and TRBJ1-2; tentatively, D is TRBD1 (5 bases). The germline V gene has CDR1 SQVTM and CDR2 ANQGSEA. This CDR3 has 15 amino acids. The V end lost 2 bases, the J end lost 5 bases, and 18 bases lay between the germline ends. This chain's CDR3 is CSVESVRGGRYGYTF. CDR3 in DNA: TGCAGCGTTGAATCGGTCCGGGGGGGGAGGTATGGCTACACCTTC.

This clone was picked up one time. The chain employs TRBV5-4 and TRBJ2-3; 10 bases agree with TRBD2. V trimming: 4 bases; J trimming: 0 bases; junction bases outside the gene matches: 14. The CDR3 spans 19 residues. Germline assignment: CDR1 SGHNT and CDR2 YYREEE (reference sequence). Here the CDR3 reads CASSQSRASGGPSTDTQYF. The CDR3 DNA follows: TGTGCCAGCAGCCAGAGTCGGGCTAGCGGGGGCCCTAGCACAGATACGCAGTATTTT.

The J gene is TRBJ1-1, the V gene TRBV7-2; D not resolved. The CDR3 runs to 14 residues. Trimming removed 5 bases from V and 1 base from J, with 11 bases in between. Germline-derived CDR1 and CDR2 are SGHTA and FQGNSA. The CDR3 loop reads CASSLQLSNTEAFF. The CDR3 nucleotides are TGTGCCAGCAGCCTACAGCTTTCGAACACTGAAGCTTTCTTT.

The V call is TRBV13, the J call TRBJ2-3; TRBD2 matches at 7 bases. The trim removed 0 bases at V and 1 base at J, leaving 4 bases unmatched. The germline gives CDR1 PRHDT, CDR2 FYEKMQ (reference sequence). CDR3 length: 16 amino acids. This chain's CDR3 is CASSLGRLAGTDTQYF. CDR3 bases: TGTGCCAGCAGCTTAGGAAGGCTAGCGGGCACAGATACGCAGTATTTT.

V and J are TRBV18 and TRBJ2-2; 8 bases agree with TRBD2. The junction had 1 base not matched to a gene; V was cut back by 4 bases and J by 0 bases. CDR1 KGHSH and CDR2 LQKENI come from the germline V gene. The CDR3 sequence is 15 residues long. This CDR3 is CASSQGLANTGELFF. The CDR3 nucleotides read TGTGCCAGCTCACAGGGACTAGCGAACACCGGGGAGCTGTTTTTT. Full variable domain (outside the CDR3, taken from reference TRBV18 and TRBJ2-2): NAGVMQNPRHLVRRRGQEARLRCSPMKGHSHVYWYRQLPEEGLKFMVYLQKENIIDESGMPKERFSAEFPKEGPSILRIQQVVRGDSAAYFCASSQGLANTGELFFGEGSRLTVL.

A few counts support this clone. The CDR3 here is CASRPGQGAVTEAFF. CDR3 nucleotides: TGTGCCAGCAGGCCGGGACAGGGGGCTGTCACTGAAGCTTTCTTT. The rearrangement joins TRBV6-5 to TRBJ1-1, with 12 positions matching TRBD1. CDR3 length: 15 amino acids. V gave up 6 bases and J gave up 4 bases; unmatched junction bases: 6. Germline values: CDR1 MNHEY, CDR2 SVGAGI.

The chain recombines TRBV9 with TRBJ1-4, with D perhaps matching TRBD1 (5 bases). Trimming removed 0 bases at V and 4 bases at J, with 10 bases between. The CDR3 has 15 residues. The germline CDR1 and CDR2 sequences are SGDLS and YYNGEE. CDR3: CASSVEAGGNEKLFF. The CDR3 DNA reads as TGTGCCAGCAGCGTAGAAGCGGGGGGTAATGAAAAACTGTTTTTT.

DNA for the CDR3: TGCGCCAGCAGCCAAGAGTGGGGCGGAGGGGGCTACACCTTC. This gives the protein CASSQEWGGGGYTF. The V and J genes are TRBV4-1 and TRBJ1-2; the D gene is possibly TRBD1 (5 bases). This CDR3 is built from 14 residues. Germline CDR1 MGHRA, CDR2 YSYEKL. Trimming left V 0 bases short and J 8 bases short, with 13 bases between.

The V call is TRBV7-2, the J call TRBJ2-2; 15 bases fit TRBD2. Germline CDR1 and CDR2: SGHTA and FQGNSA. There are 17 residues in the CDR3. J was trimmed by 6 bases and V by 5 bases; bases with no gene match: 7. The CDR3 DNA sequence: TGTGCCAGCAGCCCACCGGGACTAGCGGGGGGATCCGGGGAGCTGTTTTTT. Residues: CASSPPGLAGGSGELFF.

This rearrangement joins TRBV7-9 to TRBJ2-7; no reliable D call. CDR1 is SEHNR and CDR2 is FQNEAQ in the germline V gene (reference sequence). The CDR3 length is 14 residues. V dropped 5 bases and J dropped 3 bases, with 14 bases sitting between them. The CDR3 here is CASSISSAVYEQYF. The CDR3 DNA follows: TGTGCCAGCAGCATCTCAAGTGCAGTCTACGAGCAGTACTTC. The whole variable domain, remainder taken from reference TRBV7-9 and TRBJ2-7, is DTGVSQNPRHKITKRGQNVTFRCDPISEHNRLYWYRQTLGQGPEFLTYFQNEAQLEKSRLLSDRFSAERPKGSFSTLEIQRTEQGDSAMYLCASSISSAVYEQYFGPGTRLTVT.

The chain uses TRBV5-4 and TRBJ2-4; 8 positions agree with TRBD1. Germline loops: CDR1 SGHNT, CDR2 YYREEE (reference sequence). Trimming cost V 0 bases and J 7 bases; bases outside gene matches: 9. The CDR3 has 16 residues. In DNA, the CDR3 is TGTGCCAGCAGCTTGGTGGTCCCAGGGGGCAGTAACATTCAGTACTTC. Its protein product is CASSLVVPGGSNIQYF.

This chain links TRBV4-2 with TRBJ2-5; D remains ambiguous. Germline lookup yields CDR1 LGHNA and CDR2 YNFKEQ. Trimming cost V 0 bases and J 5 bases, with 13 bases left between them. The CDR3 length is 15 residues. The CDR3 nucleotides are TGTGCCAGCAGCCAAGATCGCACCACCCGGGAGACCCAGTACTTC. Translated: CASSQDRTTRETQYF.

This clone was seen only once. The CDR3 is CASSPSGGDTDTQYF. The CDR3 DNA is TGTGCCAGCAGCCCTAGCGGGGGGGACACAGATACGCAGTATTTT. The gene calls are TRBV3-1 (or the pseudogene TRBV3-2) and TRBJ2-3, with 12 positions matching TRBD2. J lost 2 bases, V lost 4 bases, and 1 base had no gene match. The CDR3 extends over 15 amino acids. Germline loops: CDR1 LGHDT, CDR2 YNNKEL (reference sequence).

The chain links TRBV10-3 to TRBJ2-1; the match to TRBD1 covers 8 bases. Trimming cost V 6 bases and J 9 bases; bases outside gene matches: 10. Germline lookup yields CDR1 ENHRY and CDR2 SYGVKD. This CDR3 region has 14 residues. The CDR3 DNA is TGTGCCATCAGCCCACCACAGGGGGGAAGTGAGCAGTTCTTC. Translated: CAISPPQGGSEQFF.